Each of the 11 T cell receptor beta chains below was sequenced from the same sample in a study of somatic mutations in cytotoxic T cells in rheumatoid arthritis. Assay used: immunoSEQ multiplex PCR; TCRdb lists only in-frame clones, some missing. The sample lists about 15,000 clones, roughly 72% occurring once. Sequenced input: CD8+ T cells sorted from blood. Receptors originate from an adult with rheumatoid arthritis.

The chain uses TRBV7-9 and TRBJ2-1; tentative D call: TRBD2 (5 bases). The CDR3 length is 16 residues. From germline, CDR1 is SEHNR and CDR2 FQNEAQ (reference sequence). V was shortened by 5 bases and J by 6 bases, with 20 bases between the two germline ends. The CDR3, as DNA: TGTGCCAGCAGCCCCTTACGGGAAGGGTTGAGCAATGAGCAGTTCTTC. It yields the protein CASSPLREGLSNEQFF.

The chain combines TRBV5-4 with TRBJ2-5; a weak D match, TRBD1 (5 bases). Trimming pared 4 bases from V and 2 bases from J, leaving 12 bases between. Germline assignment: CDR1 SGHNT and CDR2 YYREEE (reference sequence). This CDR3 has 14 residues. CDR3 protein: CASSPDRLQETQYF. The CDR3 DNA is TGTGCCAGCAGCCCCGACAGATTACAAGAGACCCAGTACTTC. Combining the CDR3 with reference TRBV5-4 and TRBJ2-5 gives the whole variable domain ETGVTQSPTHLIKTRGQQVTLRCSSQSGHNTVSWYQQALGQGPQFIFQYYREEENGRGNFPPRFSGLQFPNYSSELNVNALELDDSALYLCASSPDRLQETQYFGPGTRLLVL.

The rearrangement uses TRBV15 and TRBJ2-7; no clear D gene. Germline V gene data show CDR1 as LNHNV and CDR2 as YYDKDF (reference sequence). The CDR3 runs 14 residues. V lost 0 bases and J 3 bases, leaving 9 bases between the germline ends. The CDR3 DNA follows: TGTGCCACCAGCAGAGAAAGGCAGTACTACGAGCAGTACTTC. Encoded protein: CATSRERQYYEQYF.

V gene TRBV27 combines with J gene TRBJ1-6; TRBD1 agrees at 7 bases. Per germline, CDR1 MNHEY and CDR2 SMNVEV (reference sequence). The V and J ends lost 3 bases and 4 bases, in that order; junction bases with no gene match: 9. CDR3 size: 17 residues. CDR3 sequence (DNA): TGTGCCAGCAGTTTGGACAGGACTCGACTTTATAATTCACCCCTCCACTTT. Its translation is CASSLDRTRLYNSPLHF.

The rearrangement joins TRBV27 to TRBJ1-6; unclear D gene. Germline V gene lookup returns CDR1 MNHEY and CDR2 SMNVEV (reference sequence). Trimming took off 4 bases at V and 15 bases at J, with 19 bases between the two ends. The CDR3 loop spans 14 amino acids. CDR3 sequence reads: CASSSAPGNLDLHF. The DNA of the CDR3 is TGTGCCAGCAGTTCCGCTCCCGGGAATTTGGACCTCCACTTT.

The V gene is TRBV4-3, the J gene TRBJ1-4; D not resolved. Germline lookup yields CDR1 LGHNA and CDR2 YSLEER. Trimming took off 0 bases at V and 1 base at J, with 9 bases between the two ends. The CDR3 runs to 16 residues. CDR3 DNA: TGCGCCAGCAGCCAAGATGAGTGGGGAACTAATGAAAAACTGTTTTTT. Translating gives CASSQDEWGTNEKLFF.

The chain joins TRBV7-8 to TRBJ2-7; the D is unclear. The CDR3 has 12 residues. Germline CDR1 reads SGHVS; CDR2 reads FQNEAQ. With 2 bases removed from V and 2 bases from J, the gap between germline ends came to 4 bases. CDR3 in DNA: TGTGCCAGCAGCTTACCCGCCTACGAGCAGTACTTC. Translated: CASSLPAYEQYF.

This clone was observed a few times. The V call is TRBV2, the J call TRBJ2-7; no firm D call. Trimming shortened V by 4 bases and J by 6 bases, and 7 bases separated the two germline ends. Per germline, CDR1 SNHLY and CDR2 FYNNEI. The CDR3 runs to 11 residues. CDR3 sequence reads: CASSVGGEQYF. In DNA, the CDR3 is TGTGCCAGCAGTGTCGGCGGCGAGCAGTACTTC.

This clone is large within its sample. The genes are TRBV19 and TRBJ2-3; 8 nucleotides align to TRBD1. After removal of 7 bases from V and 1 base from J, the junction contained 4 bases not matched to a gene. This CDR3 comprises 14 residues. Germline V lookup: CDR1 LNHDA, CDR2 SQIVND (reference sequence). The CDR3 region has the DNA TGTGCCAGTACCTCGGGACAGGGCACAGATACGCAGTATTTT. This gives the protein CASTSGQGTDTQYF.

The chain uses TRBV9 and TRBJ2-1, with D perhaps TRBD2 (6 bases). Germline CDR1 reads SGDLS; CDR2 reads YYNGEE. V dropped 4 bases and J dropped 4 bases, with 9 bases sitting between them. The CDR3 is made up of 13 amino acids. The DNA for the CDR3 is TGTGCCAGCAGCTCCCGGGGGTACAATGAGCAGTTCTTC. Translating gives CASSSRGYNEQFF.

This chain links TRBV5-8 with TRBJ2-7; weak D call: TRBD2 (6 bases). Trimming stripped 3 bases from V and 0 bases from J, with 13 bases between. From germline, CDR1 is SGHTS and CDR2 YDEGEE. CDR3 size: 15 residues. The CDR3 DNA reads as TGTGCCAGCAGCTCCCGGAGGGGAAGCTCCTACGAGCAGTACTTC. This sequence encodes CASSSRRGSSYEQYF.